The text below deals with one T cell receptor beta chain. It was with random hexamers that 0.5 to 1 ug RNA was reverse transcribed. A multiplex approach, immunoSEQ multiplex PCR, amplified TCR beta CDR3 across 54 Vbeta and 13 Jbeta. TCRdb passed the immunoSEQ multiplex PCR reads through MiXCR, listing each CDR3 protein once. Of about 130,000 distinct CDR3 sequences in the sample, nearly 95% were seen once. The CDR3 has 15 residues. Germline V CDR1 and CDR2: MNHNY, SVGAGI (reference sequence). Losses at the gene ends were 5 bases for V and 3 bases for J; bases not matched to a gene: 8. These data come from a study of CD8 T cells in Susac syndrome. Sequencing of TCR beta was performed on blood CD8+ T cells and on blood CD4+ T cells. Negative magnetic isolation gave CD8+ and CD4+ cells; FACS enriched CD8+ TEMRA.

The chain uses TRBV6-6 and TRBJ2-7, with 9 bases lining up with TRBD1. The clonotype originates from a human donor in good health. Sequencing was done on a sample of CD4+ T cells from PBMCs. Here the CDR3 DNA reads TGTGCCAGCAGTCCTGGGACAGGGTTCCTCTACGAGCAGTACTTC. This codes for CASSPGTGFLYEQYF.